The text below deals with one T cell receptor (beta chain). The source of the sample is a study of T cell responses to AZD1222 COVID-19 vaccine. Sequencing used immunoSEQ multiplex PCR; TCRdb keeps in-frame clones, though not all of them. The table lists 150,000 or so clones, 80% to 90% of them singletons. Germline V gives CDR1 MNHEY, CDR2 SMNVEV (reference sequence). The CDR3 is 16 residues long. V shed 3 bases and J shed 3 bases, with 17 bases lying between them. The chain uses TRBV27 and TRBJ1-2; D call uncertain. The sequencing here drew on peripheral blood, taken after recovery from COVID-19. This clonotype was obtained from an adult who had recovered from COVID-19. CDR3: CASSFAERGGYYGYTF. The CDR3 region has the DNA TGTGCCAGCAGTTTTGCCGAGAGAGGAGGCTACTATGGCTACACCTTC.